What follows are 2 T cell receptor beta chains derived from one specimen sequenced in a study of STAT5B mutations in CD4+ large granular lymphocyte leukemia. Clones were sequenced by immunoSEQ multiplex PCR, and TCRdb holds only the in-frame ones, with some missing. The table has approximately 31,000 clones, around three quarters seen once; the top ten hold roughly 2%. Sample: CD4+ T cells from blood buffy coats. All receptors come from a human donor in good health.

The chain employs TRBV7-2 and TRBJ1-3; TRBD1 matches 7 bases. Germline values: CDR1 SGHTA, CDR2 FQGNSA. The CDR3 covers 16 residues. J gave up 4 bases and V 5 bases, and 11 bases lay outside the gene matches. DNA for the CDR3: TGTGCCAGCAGCCCTCGGGACAGCCCGGGCGGAAACACCATATATTTT. It translates to CASSPRDSPGGNTIYF.

The chain links TRBV7-2 to TRBJ2-5, with 7 bases lining up with TRBD1. Germline lookup yields CDR1 SGHTA and CDR2 FQGNSA. The ends lost 5 bases at V and 5 bases at J; junction bases unmatched: 11. The CDR3 runs to 15 residues. CDR3 nucleotides: TGTGCCAGCAGCCCAAGGGAGAGGGGGCAGGAGACCCAGTACTTC. Protein sequence: CASSPRERGQETQYF.